The clone carrying this T cell receptor beta chain appeared many times. Its specificity is unknown. This sample was included in a study of identical twins. General observations from the study: In cord blood, abundant beta clonotypes had fewer insertions; memory showed no trend.

Unique molecular identifiers were present on the cDNA, and a universal primer site came from template switching. Each CDR3 protein is one row after TCRdb ran MiXCR on the 5' RACE reads. The sample contains under 800,000 distinct CDR3 sequences, around 20% of which appear only once. V dropped 4 bases and J dropped 3 bases, with 14 bases sitting between them. Germline V gene data show CDR1 as ENHRY and CDR2 as SYGVKD. This CDR3 is built from 15 residues. These same records also appear under a second study, on T cells expressing NK-cell markers. This second study says: Out of eight donors sequenced, seven tested HCMV-seropositive and the remaining one seronegative. Whether the expanded NKG2C+ T cell clones recognized HCMV remained unclear.

This chain connects TRBV10-3 to TRBJ2-3; TRBD2 is a possible D gene (5 bases). Material: PBMCs. This TCR was recovered from a woman aged 18-29 years in good health. The CDR3, as DNA: TGTGCCATCAGTGGGACTCCATACCGTACAGATACGCAGTATTTT. Protein: CAISGTPYRTDTQYF.